Sequencing of this T cell receptor beta chain was carried out in a study of T-cell memory formation after mild COVID-19. V lost 4 bases and J lost 3; bases outside the gene matches: 7. Germline V gene lookup returns CDR1 SGHRS and CDR2 YFSETQ. The CDR3 spans 15 residues. TCRdb re-derived calls from the 5' RACE reads in MiXCR, one entry per CDR3 protein. The table records 300,000 to 350,000 distinct CDR3 sequences, approximately 19% of them present only once. This sequence was found in a man in his late teens or twenties who had mild COVID-19 (a few samples of this study predate the infection). Cell type and time point are not known. Source material: PBMCs or a T cell subset sorted from them (not recorded which). This chain links TRBV5-1 with TRBJ2-1; 7 positions agree with TRBD1. The CDR3 loop reads CASSPWTGNYNEQFF. For the CDR3, the DNA is TGCGCCAGCAGCCCTTGGACAGGAAACTACAATGAGCAGTTCTTC.